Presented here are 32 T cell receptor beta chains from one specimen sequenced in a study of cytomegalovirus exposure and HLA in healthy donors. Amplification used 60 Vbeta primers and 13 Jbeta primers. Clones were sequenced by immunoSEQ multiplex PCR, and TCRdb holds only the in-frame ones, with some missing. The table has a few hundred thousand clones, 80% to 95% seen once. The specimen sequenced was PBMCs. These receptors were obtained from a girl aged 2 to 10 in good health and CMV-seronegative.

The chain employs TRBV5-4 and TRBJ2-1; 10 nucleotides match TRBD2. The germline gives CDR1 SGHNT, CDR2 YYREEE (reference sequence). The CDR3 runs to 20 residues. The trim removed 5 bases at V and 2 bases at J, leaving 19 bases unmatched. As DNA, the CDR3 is TGTGCCAGCAGGCGCGGGGGGGTCCTAGCGGGAGAGTGGGCCTACAATGAGCAGTTCTTC. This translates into CASRRGGVLAGEWAYNEQFF. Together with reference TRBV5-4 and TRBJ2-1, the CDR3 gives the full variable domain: ETGVTQSPTHLIKTRGQQVTLRCSSQSGHNTVSWYQQALGQGPQFIFQYYREEENGRGNFPPRFSGLQFPNYSSELNVNALELDDSALYLCASRRGGVLAGEWAYNEQFFGPGTRLTVL.

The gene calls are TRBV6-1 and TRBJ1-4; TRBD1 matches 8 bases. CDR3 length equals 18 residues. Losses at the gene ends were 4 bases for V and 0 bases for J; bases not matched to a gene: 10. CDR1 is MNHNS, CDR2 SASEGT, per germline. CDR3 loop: CASSGAGGWGATNEKLFF. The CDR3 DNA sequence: TGTGCCAGCAGTGGAGCAGGGGGCTGGGGGGCAACTAATGAAAAACTGTTTTTT.

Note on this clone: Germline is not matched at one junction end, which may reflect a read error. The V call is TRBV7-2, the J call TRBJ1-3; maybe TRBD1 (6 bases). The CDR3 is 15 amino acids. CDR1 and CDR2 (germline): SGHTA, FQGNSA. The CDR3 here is CASSLTTTLPQGLDF. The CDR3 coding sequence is TGTGCCAGCAGCTTGACTACCACCCTCCCACAGGGATTAGATTTT.

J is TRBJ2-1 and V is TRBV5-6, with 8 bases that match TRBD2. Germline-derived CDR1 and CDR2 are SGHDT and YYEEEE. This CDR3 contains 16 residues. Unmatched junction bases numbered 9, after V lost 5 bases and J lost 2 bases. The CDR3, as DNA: TGTGCCAGCAGATGGACTAGCAAGGCCCCCTACAATGAGCAGTTCTTC. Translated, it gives CASRWTSKAPYNEQFF.

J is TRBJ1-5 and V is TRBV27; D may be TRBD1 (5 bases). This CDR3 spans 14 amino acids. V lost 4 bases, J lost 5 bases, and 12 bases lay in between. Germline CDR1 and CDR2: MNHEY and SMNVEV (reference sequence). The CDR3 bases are TGTGCCAGCAGTTCCGCGGGACTTTATCAGCCCCAGCATTTT. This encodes CASSSAGLYQPQHF.

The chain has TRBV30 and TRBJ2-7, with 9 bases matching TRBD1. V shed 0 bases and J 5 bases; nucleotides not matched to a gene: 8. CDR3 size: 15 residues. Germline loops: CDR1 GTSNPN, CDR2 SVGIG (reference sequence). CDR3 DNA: TGTGCCTGGAGTGTAGGGACAGGGCCCCGGCACGAGCAGTACTTC. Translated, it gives CAWSVGTGPRHEQYF.

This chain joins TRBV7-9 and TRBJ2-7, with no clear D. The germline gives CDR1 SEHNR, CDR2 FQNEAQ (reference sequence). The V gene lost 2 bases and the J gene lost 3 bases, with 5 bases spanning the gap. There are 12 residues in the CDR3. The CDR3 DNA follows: TGTGCCAGCAGCTTACAGATCTACGAGCAGTACTTC. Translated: CASSLQIYEQYF.

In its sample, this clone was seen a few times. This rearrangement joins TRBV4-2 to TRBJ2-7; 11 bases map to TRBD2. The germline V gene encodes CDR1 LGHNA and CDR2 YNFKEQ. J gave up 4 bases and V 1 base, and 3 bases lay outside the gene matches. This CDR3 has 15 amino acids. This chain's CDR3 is CASSQARLAGYEQYF. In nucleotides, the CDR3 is TGTGCCAGCAGCCAAGCGAGACTAGCGGGGTACGAGCAGTACTTC.

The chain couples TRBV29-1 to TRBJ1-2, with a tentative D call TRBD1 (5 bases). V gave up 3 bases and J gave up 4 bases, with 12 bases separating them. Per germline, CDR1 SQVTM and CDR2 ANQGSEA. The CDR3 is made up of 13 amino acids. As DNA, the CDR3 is TGCAGCGTTGAGGGCGGGGGTCCCTATGGCTACACCTTC. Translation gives CSVEGGGPYGYTF.

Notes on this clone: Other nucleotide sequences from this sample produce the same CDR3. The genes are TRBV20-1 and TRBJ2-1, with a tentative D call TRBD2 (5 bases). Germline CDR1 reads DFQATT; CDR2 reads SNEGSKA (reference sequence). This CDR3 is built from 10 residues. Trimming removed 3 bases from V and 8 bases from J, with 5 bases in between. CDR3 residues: CSARRDEQFF. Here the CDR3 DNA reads TGCAGTGCTAGGCGGGATGAGCAGTTCTTC.

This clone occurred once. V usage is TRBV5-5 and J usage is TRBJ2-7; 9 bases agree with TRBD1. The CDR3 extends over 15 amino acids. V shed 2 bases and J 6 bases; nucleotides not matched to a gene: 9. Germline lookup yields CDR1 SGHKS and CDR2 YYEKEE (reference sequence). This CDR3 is CASSFRDRDLFEQYF. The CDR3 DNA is TGTGCCAGCAGCTTCCGGGACAGGGACCTCTTCGAGCAGTACTTC. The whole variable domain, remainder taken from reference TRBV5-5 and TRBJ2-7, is DAGVTQSPTHLIKTRGQQVTLRCSPISGHKSVSWYQQVLGQGPQFIFQYYEKEERGRGNFPDRFSARQFPNYSSELNVNALLLGDSALYLCASSFRDRDLFEQYFGPGTRLTVT.

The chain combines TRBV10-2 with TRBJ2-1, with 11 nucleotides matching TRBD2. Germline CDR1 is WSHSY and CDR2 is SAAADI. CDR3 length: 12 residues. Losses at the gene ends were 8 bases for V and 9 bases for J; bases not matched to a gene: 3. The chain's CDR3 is CASRGTSGEQFF. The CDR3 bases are TGCGCCAGCCGAGGGACTAGCGGTGAGCAGTTCTTC.

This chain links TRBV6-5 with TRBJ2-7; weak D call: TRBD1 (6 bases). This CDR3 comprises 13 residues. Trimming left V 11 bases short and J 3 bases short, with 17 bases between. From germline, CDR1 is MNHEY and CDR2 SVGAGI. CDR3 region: CACRDTLHYEQYF. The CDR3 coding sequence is TGTGCCTGTCGGGACACGTTACACTACGAGCAGTACTTC.

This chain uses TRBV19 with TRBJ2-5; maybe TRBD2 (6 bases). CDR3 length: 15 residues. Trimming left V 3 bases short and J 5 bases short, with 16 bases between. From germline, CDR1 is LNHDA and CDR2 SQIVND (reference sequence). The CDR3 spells CASSMGTGAGETQYF. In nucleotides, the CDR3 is TGTGCCAGTAGTATGGGAACGGGAGCTGGGGAGACCCAGTACTTC.

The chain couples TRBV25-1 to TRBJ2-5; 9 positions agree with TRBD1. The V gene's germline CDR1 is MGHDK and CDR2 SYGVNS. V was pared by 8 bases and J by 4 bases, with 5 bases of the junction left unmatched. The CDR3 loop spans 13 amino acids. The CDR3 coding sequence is TGTGCCAGCGCGGACAGGGGAGGAGAGACCCAGTACTTC. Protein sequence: CASADRGGETQYF.

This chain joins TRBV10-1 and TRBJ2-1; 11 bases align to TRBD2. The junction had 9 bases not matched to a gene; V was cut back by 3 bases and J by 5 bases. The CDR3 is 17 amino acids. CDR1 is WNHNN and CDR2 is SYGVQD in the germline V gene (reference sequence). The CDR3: CASSETSGRPQDNEQFF. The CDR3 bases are TGCGCCAGCAGTGAAACTAGCGGGAGACCGCAAGACAATGAGCAGTTCTTC.

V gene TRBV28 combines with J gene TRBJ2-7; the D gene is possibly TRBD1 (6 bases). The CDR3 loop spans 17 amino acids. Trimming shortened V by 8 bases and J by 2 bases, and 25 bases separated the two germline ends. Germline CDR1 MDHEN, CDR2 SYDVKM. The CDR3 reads CASVLRSSGALPYEQYF. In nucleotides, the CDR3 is TGTGCCAGCGTCCTTAGATCTTCAGGGGCACTACCCTACGAGCAGTACTTC.

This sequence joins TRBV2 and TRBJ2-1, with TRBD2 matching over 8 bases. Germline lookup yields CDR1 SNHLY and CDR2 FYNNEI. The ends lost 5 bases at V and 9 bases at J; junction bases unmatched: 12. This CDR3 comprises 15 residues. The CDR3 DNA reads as TGTGCCAGCAGTTCTCCCCCGGGGGGGGCTGGTGAGCAGTTCTTC. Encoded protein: CASSSPPGGAGEQFF.

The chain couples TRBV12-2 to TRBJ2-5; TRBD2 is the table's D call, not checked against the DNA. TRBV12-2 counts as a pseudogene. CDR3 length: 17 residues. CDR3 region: CASRLGDGLAVKRGVDF. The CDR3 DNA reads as TGTGCAAGTCGCTTAGGGGATGGGCTAGCGGTCAAAAGAGGGGTGGACTTC.

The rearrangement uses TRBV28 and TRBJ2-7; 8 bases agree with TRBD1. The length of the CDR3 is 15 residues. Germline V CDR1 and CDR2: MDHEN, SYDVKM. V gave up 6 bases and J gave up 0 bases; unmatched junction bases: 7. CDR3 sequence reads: CASRTTGVISYEQYF. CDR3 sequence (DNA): TGTGCCAGCAGGACGACAGGGGTCATCTCCTACGAGCAGTACTTC.

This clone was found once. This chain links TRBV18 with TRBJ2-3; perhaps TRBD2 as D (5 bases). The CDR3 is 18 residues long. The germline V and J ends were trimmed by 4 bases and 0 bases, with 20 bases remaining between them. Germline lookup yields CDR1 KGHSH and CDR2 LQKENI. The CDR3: CASSRRDFPSSSTDTQYF. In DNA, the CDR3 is TGTGCCAGCTCACGCCGGGATTTCCCAAGTTCTAGCACAGATACGCAGTATTTT.

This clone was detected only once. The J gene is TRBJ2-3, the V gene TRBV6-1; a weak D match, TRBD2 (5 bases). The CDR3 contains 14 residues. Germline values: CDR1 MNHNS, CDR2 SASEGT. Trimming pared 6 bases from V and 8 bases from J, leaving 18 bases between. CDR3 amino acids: CASSGELRRGTQYF. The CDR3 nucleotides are TGTGCCAGCAGCGGGGAACTACGACGAGGTACGCAGTATTTT.

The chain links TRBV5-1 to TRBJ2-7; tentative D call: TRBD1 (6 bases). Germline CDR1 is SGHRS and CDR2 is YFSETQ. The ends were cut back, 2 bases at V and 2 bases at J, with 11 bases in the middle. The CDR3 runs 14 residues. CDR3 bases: TGCGCCAGCAGCTTCTCAGGGGTTACCTACGAGCAGTACTTC. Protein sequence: CASSFSGVTYEQYF.

Here the CDR3 DNA reads TGCGCCAGCAGCTTGGCCTTCGCGGGGGCTAATTCACCCCTCCACTTT. Its translation: CASSLAFAGANSPLHF. This chain joins TRBV5-1 and TRBJ1-6; possible D gene TRBD1, 6 bases. Germline V CDR1 and CDR2: SGHRS, YFSETQ. The CDR3 loop spans 16 amino acids. V gave up 0 bases and J gave up 6 bases, with 13 bases separating them.

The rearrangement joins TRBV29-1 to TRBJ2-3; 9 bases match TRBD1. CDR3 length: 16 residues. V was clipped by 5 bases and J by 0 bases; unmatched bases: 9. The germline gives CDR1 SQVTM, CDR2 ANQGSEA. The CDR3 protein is CSVNTGTGLSTDTQYF. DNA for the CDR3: TGCAGCGTTAATACTGGGACAGGGCTAAGCACAGATACGCAGTATTTT.

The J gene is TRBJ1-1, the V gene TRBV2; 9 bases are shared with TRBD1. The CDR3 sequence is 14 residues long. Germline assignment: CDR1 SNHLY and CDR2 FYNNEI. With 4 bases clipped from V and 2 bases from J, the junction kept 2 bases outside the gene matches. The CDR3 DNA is TGTGCCAGCAGTGCACAGGGGGCAAACACTGAAGCTTTCTTT. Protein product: CASSAQGANTEAFF. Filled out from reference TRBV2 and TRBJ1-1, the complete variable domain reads EPEVTQTPSHQVTQMGQEVILRCVPISNHLYFYWYRQILGQKVEFLVSFYNNEISEKSEIFDDQFSVERPDGSNFTLKIRSTKLEDSAMYFCASSAQGANTEAFFGQGTRLTVV.

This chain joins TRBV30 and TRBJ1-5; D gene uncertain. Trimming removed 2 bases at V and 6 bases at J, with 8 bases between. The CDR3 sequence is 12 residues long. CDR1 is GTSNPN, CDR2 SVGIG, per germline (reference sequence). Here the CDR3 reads CAWSPGGQPQHF. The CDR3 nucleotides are TGTGCCTGGAGTCCCGGTGGTCAGCCCCAGCATTTT. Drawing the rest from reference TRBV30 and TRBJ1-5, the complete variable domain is SQTIHQWPATLVQPVGSPLSLECTVEGTSNPNLYWYRQAAGRGLQLLFYSVGIGQISSEVPQNLSASRPQDRQFILSSKKLLLSDSGFYLCAWSPGGQPQHFGDGTRLSIL.

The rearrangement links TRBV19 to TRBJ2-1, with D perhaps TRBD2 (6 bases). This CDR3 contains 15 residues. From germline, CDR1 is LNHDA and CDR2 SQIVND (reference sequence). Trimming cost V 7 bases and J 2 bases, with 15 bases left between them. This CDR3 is CASTRDSITYNEQFF. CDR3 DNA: TGTGCCAGTACCCGGGACTCCATTACCTACAATGAGCAGTTCTTC.

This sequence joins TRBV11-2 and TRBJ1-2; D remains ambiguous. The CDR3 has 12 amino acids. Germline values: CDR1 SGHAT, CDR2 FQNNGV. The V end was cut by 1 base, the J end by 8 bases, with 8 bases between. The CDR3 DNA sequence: TGTGCCAGCAGCTTAGGTTCCGGGGGCTACACCTTC. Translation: CASSLGSGGYTF.

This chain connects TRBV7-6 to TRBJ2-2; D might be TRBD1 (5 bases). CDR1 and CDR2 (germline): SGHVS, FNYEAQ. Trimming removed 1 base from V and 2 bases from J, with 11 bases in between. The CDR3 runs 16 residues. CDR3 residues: CASSLVIQDNTGELFF. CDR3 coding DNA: TGTGCCAGCAGCTTAGTGATACAGGATAACACCGGGGAGCTGTTTTTT. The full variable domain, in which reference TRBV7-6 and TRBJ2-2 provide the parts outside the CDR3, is GAGVSQSPRYKVTKRGQDVALRCDPISGHVSLYWYRQALGQGPEFLTYFNYEAQQDKSGLPNDRFSAERPEGSISTLTIQRTEQRDSAMYRCASSLVIQDNTGELFFGEGSRLTVL.

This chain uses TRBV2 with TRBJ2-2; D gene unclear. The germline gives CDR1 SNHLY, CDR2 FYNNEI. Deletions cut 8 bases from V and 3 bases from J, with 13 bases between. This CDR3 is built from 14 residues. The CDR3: CASEKDSYTGELFF. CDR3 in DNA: TGTGCCAGCGAAAAAGACTCCTACACCGGGGAGCTGTTTTTT.

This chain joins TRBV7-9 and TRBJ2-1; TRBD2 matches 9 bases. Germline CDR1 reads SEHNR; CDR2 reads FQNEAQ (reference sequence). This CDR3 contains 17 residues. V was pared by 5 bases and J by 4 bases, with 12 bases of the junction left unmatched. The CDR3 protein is CASSHTRGSGSYNEQFF. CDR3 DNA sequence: TGTGCCAGCAGCCACACCCGGGGTAGCGGGAGTTACAATGAGCAGTTCTTC.